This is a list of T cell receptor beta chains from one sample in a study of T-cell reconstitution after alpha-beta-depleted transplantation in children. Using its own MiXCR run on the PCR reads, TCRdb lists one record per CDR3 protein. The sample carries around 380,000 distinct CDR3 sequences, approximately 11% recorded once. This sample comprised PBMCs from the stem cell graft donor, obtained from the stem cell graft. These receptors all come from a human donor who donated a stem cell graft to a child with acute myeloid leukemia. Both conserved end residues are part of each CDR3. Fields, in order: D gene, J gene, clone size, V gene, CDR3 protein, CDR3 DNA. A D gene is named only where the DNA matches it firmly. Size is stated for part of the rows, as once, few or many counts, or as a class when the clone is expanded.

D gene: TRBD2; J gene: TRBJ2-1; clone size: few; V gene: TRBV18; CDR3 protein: CASSPPGLAGPGDEQFF; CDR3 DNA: TGTGCCAGCTCACCACCGGGACTAGCGGGGCCTGGGGATGAGCAGTTCTTC
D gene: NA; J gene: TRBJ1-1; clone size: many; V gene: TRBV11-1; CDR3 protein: CASSLHMNTEAFF; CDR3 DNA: TGTGCCAGCAGCTTACACATGAACACTGAAGCTTTCTTT
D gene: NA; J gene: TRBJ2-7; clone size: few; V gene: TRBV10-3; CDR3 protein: CAIRSKGEQYF; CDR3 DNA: TGTGCCATCAGATCCAAGGGCGAGCAGTACTTC
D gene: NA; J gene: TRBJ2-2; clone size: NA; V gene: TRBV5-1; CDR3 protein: CASSFSNTGELLF; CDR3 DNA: TGCGCCAGCAGCTTTTCGAACACCGGGGAGCTGCTTTTT
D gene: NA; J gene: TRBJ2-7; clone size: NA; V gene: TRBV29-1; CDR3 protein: CSVGGSEQYF; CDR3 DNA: TGCAGCGTTGGAGGCAGCGAGCAGTACTTC
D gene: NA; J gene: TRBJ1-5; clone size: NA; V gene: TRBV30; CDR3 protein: CAWSTTDGNQPQHF; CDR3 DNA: TGTGCCTGGAGTACCACGGACGGCAATCAGCCCCAGCATTTT
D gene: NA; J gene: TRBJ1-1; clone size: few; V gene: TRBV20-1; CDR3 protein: CSANYAGNTEAFF; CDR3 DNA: TGCAGTGCTAATTACGCGGGGAACACTGAAGCTTTCTTT
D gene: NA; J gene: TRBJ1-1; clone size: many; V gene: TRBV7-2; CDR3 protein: CASSLVSGGTEAFF; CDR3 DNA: TGTGCCAGCAGCTTAGTCAGCGGGGGCACTGAAGCTTTCTTT
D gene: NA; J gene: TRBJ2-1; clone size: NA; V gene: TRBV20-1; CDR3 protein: CSASGQVRANEQFF; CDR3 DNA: TGCAGTGCTAGCGGGCAGGTACGAGCCAATGAGCAGTTCTTC
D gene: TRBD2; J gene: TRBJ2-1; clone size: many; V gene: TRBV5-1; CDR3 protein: CASSEEAGGGNEQFF; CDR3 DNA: TGCGCCAGCAGCGAAGAAGCGGGAGGGGGTAATGAGCAGTTCTTC
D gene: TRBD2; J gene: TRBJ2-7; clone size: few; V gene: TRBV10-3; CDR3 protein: CAISVNSGQTESYEQYF; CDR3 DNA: TGTGCCATCAGTGTCAATAGCGGGCAGACTGAATCCTACGAGCAGTACTTC
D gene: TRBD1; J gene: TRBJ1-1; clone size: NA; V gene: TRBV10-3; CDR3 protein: CAIRRQGEAFF; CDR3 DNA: TGTGCCATCAGGAGACAGGGGGAAGCTTTCTTT
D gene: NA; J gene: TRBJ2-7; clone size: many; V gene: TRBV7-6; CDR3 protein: CASSTDSYEQYF; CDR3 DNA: TGTGCCAGCAGCACCGACAGCTACGAGCAGTACTTC
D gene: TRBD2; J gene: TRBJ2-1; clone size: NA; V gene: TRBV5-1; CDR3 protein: CASSLERTRDNEQFF; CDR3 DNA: TGCGCCAGCAGCTTGGAGCGGACTAGAGACAATGAGCAGTTCTTC
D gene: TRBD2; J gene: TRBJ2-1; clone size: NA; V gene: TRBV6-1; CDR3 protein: CASSALAGYNEQFF; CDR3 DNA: TGTGCCAGCAGTGCACTAGCGGGTTACAATGAGCAGTTCTTC
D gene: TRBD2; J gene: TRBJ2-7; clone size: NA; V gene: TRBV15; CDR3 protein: CATSRGGGSSYEQYF; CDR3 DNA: TGTGCCACCAGCAGAGGAGGCGGGAGTTCCTACGAGCAGTACTTC
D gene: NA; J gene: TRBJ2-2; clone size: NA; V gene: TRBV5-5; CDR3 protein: CASSSGTPTGELFF; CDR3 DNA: TGTGCCAGCAGTTCCGGGACACCCACCGGGGAGCTGTTTTTT
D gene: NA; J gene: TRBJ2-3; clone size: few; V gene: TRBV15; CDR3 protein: CATSSRTGRDTQYF; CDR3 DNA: TGTGCCACCAGCAGCCGGACGGGCAGAGATACGCAGTATTTT
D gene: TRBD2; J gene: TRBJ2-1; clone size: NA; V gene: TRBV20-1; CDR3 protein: CSAGGLSGRWNEQFF; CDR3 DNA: TGCAGTGCTGGAGGCCTTAGCGGGAGGTGGAATGAGCAGTTCTTC